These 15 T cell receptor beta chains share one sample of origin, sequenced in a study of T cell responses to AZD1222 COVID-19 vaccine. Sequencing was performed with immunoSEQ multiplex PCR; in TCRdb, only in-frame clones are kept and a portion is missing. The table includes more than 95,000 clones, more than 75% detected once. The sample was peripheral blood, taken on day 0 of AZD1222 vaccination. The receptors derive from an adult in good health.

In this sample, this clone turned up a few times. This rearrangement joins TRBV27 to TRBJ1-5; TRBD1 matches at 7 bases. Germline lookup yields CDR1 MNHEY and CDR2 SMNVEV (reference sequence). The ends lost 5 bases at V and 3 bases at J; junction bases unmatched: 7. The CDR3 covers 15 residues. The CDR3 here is CASSRQGEVNQPQHF. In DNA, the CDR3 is TGTGCCAGCAGTCGTCAGGGGGAGGTCAATCAGCCCCAGCATTTT.

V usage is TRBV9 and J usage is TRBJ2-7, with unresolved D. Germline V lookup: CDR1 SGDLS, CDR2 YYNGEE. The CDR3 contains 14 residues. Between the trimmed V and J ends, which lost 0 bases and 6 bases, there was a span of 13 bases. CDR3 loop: CASSVGFDLSEQYF. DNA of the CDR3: TGTGCCAGCAGCGTAGGATTCGACCTCTCCGAGCAGTACTTC.

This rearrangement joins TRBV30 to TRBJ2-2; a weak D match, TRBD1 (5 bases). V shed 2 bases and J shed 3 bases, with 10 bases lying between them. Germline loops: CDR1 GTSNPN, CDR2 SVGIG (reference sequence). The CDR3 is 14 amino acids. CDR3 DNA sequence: TGTGCCTGGAGTCCTCGGACACACACCGGGGAGCTGTTTTTT. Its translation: CAWSPRTHTGELFF.

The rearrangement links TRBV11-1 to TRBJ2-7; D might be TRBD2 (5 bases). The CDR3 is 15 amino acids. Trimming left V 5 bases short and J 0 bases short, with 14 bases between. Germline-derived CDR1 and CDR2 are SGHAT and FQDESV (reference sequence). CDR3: CASSPDLSGSYEQYF. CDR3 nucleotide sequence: TGTGCCAGCAGCCCGGACTTGTCAGGCTCCTACGAGCAGTACTTC.

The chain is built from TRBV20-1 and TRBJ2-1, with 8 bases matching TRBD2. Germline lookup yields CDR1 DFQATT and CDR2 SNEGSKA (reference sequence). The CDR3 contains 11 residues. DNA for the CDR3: TGCAGCCGACGACTAGCGCCTGAGCAGTTCTTC. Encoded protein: CSRRLAPEQFF.

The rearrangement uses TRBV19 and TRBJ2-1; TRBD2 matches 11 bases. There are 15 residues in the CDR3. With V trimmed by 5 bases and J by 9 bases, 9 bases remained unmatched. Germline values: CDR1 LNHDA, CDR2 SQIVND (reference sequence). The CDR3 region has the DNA TGTGCCAGTAGTGCTACTAGCGGGAGAGTTACTGAGCAGTTCTTC. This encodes CASSATSGRVTEQFF.

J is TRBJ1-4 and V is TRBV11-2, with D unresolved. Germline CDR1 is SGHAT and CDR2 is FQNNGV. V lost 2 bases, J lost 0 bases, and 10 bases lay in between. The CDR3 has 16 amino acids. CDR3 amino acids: CASSLSHPATNEKLFF. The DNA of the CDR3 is TGTGCCAGCAGCTTATCCCACCCTGCAACTAATGAAAAACTGTTTTTT.

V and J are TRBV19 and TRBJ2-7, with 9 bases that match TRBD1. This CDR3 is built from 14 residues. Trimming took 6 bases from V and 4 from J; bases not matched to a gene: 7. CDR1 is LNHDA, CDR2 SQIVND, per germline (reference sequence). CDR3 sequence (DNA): TGTGCCAGTAGACCCGGGACAGGGATGTACGAGCAGTACTTC. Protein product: CASRPGTGMYEQYF. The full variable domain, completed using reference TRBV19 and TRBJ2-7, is DGGITQSPKYLFRKEGQNVTLSCEQNLNHDAMYWYRQDPGQGLRLIYYSQIVNDFQKGDIAEGYSVSREKKESFPLTVTSAQKNPTAFYLCASRPGTGMYEQYFGPGTRLTVT.

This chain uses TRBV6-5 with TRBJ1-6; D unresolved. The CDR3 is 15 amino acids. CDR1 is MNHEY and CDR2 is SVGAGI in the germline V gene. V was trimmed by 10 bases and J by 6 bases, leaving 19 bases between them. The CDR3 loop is CATTPLSNFNSPLHF. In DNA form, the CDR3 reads TGTGCCACCACTCCTTTAAGTAACTTTAATTCACCCCTCCACTTT.

CDR3 in amino acids: CASSRGRGRVNSGANVLTF. As DNA, the CDR3 is TGTGCCAGCAGCAGGGGGAGGGGGCGCGTTAACTCTGGGGCCAACGTCCTGACTTTC. J is TRBJ2-6 and V is TRBV7-8, with D perhaps being TRBD1 or TRBD2 (7 bases each). V lost 5 bases and J lost 0, with 20 bases in between. Germline V gene sequence: CDR1 SGHVS, CDR2 FQNEAQ. The CDR3 is 19 residues long.

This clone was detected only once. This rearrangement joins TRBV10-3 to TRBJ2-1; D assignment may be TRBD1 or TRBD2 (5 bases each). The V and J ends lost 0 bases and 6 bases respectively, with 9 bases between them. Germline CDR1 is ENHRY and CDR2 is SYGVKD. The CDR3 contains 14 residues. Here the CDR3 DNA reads TGTGCCATCAGTGAGTCGGGACCCCTCAATGAGCAGTTCTTC. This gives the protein CAISESGPLNEQFF.

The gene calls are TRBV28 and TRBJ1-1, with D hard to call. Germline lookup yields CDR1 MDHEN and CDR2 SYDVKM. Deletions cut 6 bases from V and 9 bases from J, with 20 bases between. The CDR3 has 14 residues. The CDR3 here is CASRVGRWPQQAFF. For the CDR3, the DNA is TGTGCCAGCAGGGTGGGCAGGTGGCCTCAACAAGCTTTCTTT. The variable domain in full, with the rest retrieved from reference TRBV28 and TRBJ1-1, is DVKVTQSSRYLVKRTGEKVFLECVQDMDHENMFWYRQDPGLGLRLIYFSYDVKMKEKGDIPEGYSVSREKKERFSLILESASTNQTSMYLCASRVGRWPQQAFFGQGTRLTVV.

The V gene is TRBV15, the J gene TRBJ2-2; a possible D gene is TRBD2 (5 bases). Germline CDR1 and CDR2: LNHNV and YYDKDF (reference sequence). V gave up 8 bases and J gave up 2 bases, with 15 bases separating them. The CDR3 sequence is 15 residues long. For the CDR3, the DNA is TGTGCCACCCTGCGCGGGTCCTTTAACACCGGGGAGCTGTTTTTT. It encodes CATLRGSFNTGELFF.

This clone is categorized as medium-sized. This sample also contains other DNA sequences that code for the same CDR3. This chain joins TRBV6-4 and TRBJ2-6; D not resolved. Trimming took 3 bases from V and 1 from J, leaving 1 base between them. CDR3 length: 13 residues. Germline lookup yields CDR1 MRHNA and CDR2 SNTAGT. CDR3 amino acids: CASSDSGANVLTF. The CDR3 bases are TGTGCCAGCAGTGATTCTGGGGCCAACGTCCTGACTTTC.

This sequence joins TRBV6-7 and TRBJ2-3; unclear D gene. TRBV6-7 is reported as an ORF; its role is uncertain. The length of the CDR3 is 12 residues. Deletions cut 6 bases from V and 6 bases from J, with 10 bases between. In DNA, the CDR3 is TGTGCCAGCAGCCTAGACGGGGATACGCAGTATTTT. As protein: CASSLDGDTQYF.